The 31 T cell receptor beta chains below come from one sample, sequenced in a study of blood T cell repertoires in COVID-19. Profiling relied on immunoSEQ multiplex PCR, and the TCRdb table lists in-frame clones only, not all of them. The sample consists of 350,000 to 400,000 clones, about 90% of them appearing once. The material sequenced was peripheral blood. The receptors come from a woman in her twenties or thirties with COVID-19, enrolled during active disease.

Remarks on this clone: A read error may produce the germline difference seen at one junction end. The genes are TRBV7-6 and TRBJ1-2, with D unresolved. Germline CDR1 SGHVS, CDR2 FNYEAQ. The CDR3 spans 16 residues. The CDR3 loop reads CASSLNSGDGWFGLSF. The CDR3 nucleotides are TGTGCCAGCAGCCTAAATTCGGGCGACGGATGGTTCGGACTCTCCTTC.

The chain couples TRBV2 to TRBJ1-4; unclear D gene. V was cut by 2 bases and J by 5 bases, with 9 bases left in between. Germline CDR1 reads SNHLY; CDR2 reads FYNNEI. CDR3 length equals 14 residues. This CDR3 is CASSERIANEKLFF. In DNA, the CDR3 is TGTGCCAGCAGTGAAAGAATAGCGAATGAAAAACTGTTTTTT. Filled out from reference TRBV2 and TRBJ1-4, the complete variable domain reads EPEVTQTPSHQVTQMGQEVILRCVPISNHLYFYWYRQILGQKVEFLVSFYNNEISEKSEIFDDQFSVERPDGSNFTLKIRSTKLEDSAMYFCASSERIANEKLFFGSGTQLSVL.

In its sample, this clone was seen once. The chain uses TRBV4-3 and TRBJ1-2; 8 nucleotides agree with TRBD1. V dropped 2 bases and J dropped 4; count of bases not matched to a gene: 9. CDR1 is LGHNA, CDR2 YSLEER, per germline. The CDR3 totals 16 residues. The CDR3 DNA reads TGCGCCAGCAGCCAATCTTGGACAGGGATGAGCTATGGCTACACCTTC. Its translation: CASSQSWTGMSYGYTF.

This clone was detected once. The rearrangement joins TRBV7-9 to TRBJ1-6; TRBD1 aligns across 7 bases. Germline V CDR1 and CDR2: SEHNR, FQNEAQ (reference sequence). The V and J ends lost 4 bases and 8 bases, in that order; junction bases with no gene match: 8. The CDR3 is made up of 15 amino acids. CDR3 sequence reads: CASSWDSTPDSPLHF. Written as DNA, the CDR3 is TGTGCCAGCAGCTGGGACAGCACACCGGATTCACCCCTCCACTTT. The complete variable domain, with remaining parts taken from reference TRBV7-9 and TRBJ1-6, reads DTGVSQNPRHKITKRGQNVTFRCDPISEHNRLYWYRQTLGQGPEFLTYFQNEAQLEKSRLLSDRFSAERPKGSFSTLEIQRTEQGDSAMYLCASSWDSTPDSPLHFGNGTRLTVT.

The chain joins TRBV7-9 to TRBJ1-2, with TRBD1 identical over 7 bases. V was pared by 3 bases and J by 5 bases, with 6 bases of the junction left unmatched. In germline, CDR1 is SEHNR, CDR2 FQNEAQ (reference sequence). The CDR3 extends over 14 amino acids. The CDR3 sequence: CASSFPDRIYGYTF. Written as DNA, the CDR3 is TGTGCCAGCAGCTTCCCGGACAGGATATATGGCTACACCTTC.

The genes are TRBV20-1 and TRBJ2-3; D uncertain. Germline loops: CDR1 DFQATT, CDR2 SNEGSKA (reference sequence). Deletions cut 3 bases from V and 6 bases from J, with 4 bases between. This CDR3 region has 10 residues. The CDR3 region is CSASYDTQYF. The CDR3, as DNA: TGCAGTGCTAGCTACGATACGCAGTATTTT.

V gene TRBV6-5 combines with J gene TRBJ1-2, with 7 bases fitting TRBD1. V dropped 6 bases and J dropped 2; count of bases not matched to a gene: 9. The CDR3 loop spans 15 amino acids. Germline V gene data show CDR1 as MNHEY and CDR2 as SVGAGI. CDR3 sequence (DNA): TGTGCCAGCAGCCCCCGGGACAGTCAAAACTATGGCTACACCTTC. Protein: CASSPRDSQNYGYTF.

This chain uses TRBV25-1 with TRBJ2-1; no clear D gene. The CDR3 runs to 16 residues. Trimming removed 4 bases at V and 4 bases at J, with 17 bases between. CDR1 MGHDK and CDR2 SYGVNS come from the germline V gene. The CDR3 bases are TGTGCCAGCAGTGCTAGTTTTAGAATGGATTACAATGAGCAGTTCTTC. As protein: CASSASFRMDYNEQFF.

The V and J genes are TRBV29-1 and TRBJ1-1; a possible D gene is TRBD1 (5 bases). The CDR3 is made up of 10 amino acids. The germline V and J ends were trimmed by 8 bases and 5 bases, with 9 bases remaining between them. Germline V CDR1 and CDR2: SQVTM, ANQGSEA. The CDR3 nucleotides are TGCAGCCCCCGGGGGACTGAAGCTTTCTTT. It specifies CSPRGTEAFF.

This clone has a single count. The chain is built from TRBV18 and TRBJ1-1; 9 positions match TRBD1. Unmatched junction bases numbered 0, after V lost 0 bases and J lost 10 bases. There are 12 residues in the CDR3. Germline V CDR1 and CDR2: KGHSH, LQKENI. The CDR3 coding sequence is TGTGCCAGCTCACCACCGGACAGGGGAGCTTTCTTT. Its protein is CASSPPDRGAFF. The entire variable domain, with the rest obtained from reference TRBV18 and TRBJ1-1, is as follows: NAGVMQNPRHLVRRRGQEARLRCSPMKGHSHVYWYRQLPEEGLKFMVYLQKENIIDESGMPKERFSAEFPKEGPSILRIQQVVRGDSAAYFCASSPPDRGAFFGQGTRLTVV.

The chain carries TRBV21-1 and TRBJ2-7; TRBD1 is taken as the D call from the table, unchecked against the DNA. TRBV21-1 has pseudogene status. The CDR3 is 17 amino acids. Here the CDR3 reads CASSKVWDRGRSYEQYV. The CDR3 DNA follows: TGTGCCAGCAGCAAAGTATGGGACAGGGGGCGCTCCTACGAGCAGTACGTC.

This chain connects TRBV12-3 or TRBV12-4 to TRBJ1-1; D is possibly TRBD1 (6 bases). V shed 5 bases and J shed 4 bases, with 8 bases lying between them. CDR3 length: 12 residues. The chain's CDR3 is CASSIQGTEAFF. CDR3 nucleotides: TGTGCCAGCAGTATACAGGGCACTGAAGCTTTCTTT.

V gene TRBV13 combines with J gene TRBJ1-1; D call uncertain. V gave up 1 base and J gave up 3 bases, with 6 bases separating them. CDR1 and CDR2 from the germline V gene are PRHDT and FYEKMQ (reference sequence). CDR3 size: 13 residues. In DNA, the CDR3 is TGTGCCAGCAGCTTAGCAGAAGACACTGAAGCTTTCTTT. It translates to CASSLAEDTEAFF.

The chain is built from TRBV6-2 or TRBV6-3 and TRBJ2-7; D is perhaps TRBD2 (5 bases). Germline lookup yields CDR1 MNHEY and CDR2 SVGEGT. With 0 bases removed from V and 0 bases from J, the gap between germline ends came to 12 bases. CDR3 length equals 16 residues. CDR3 region: CASSYSIIEGSYEQYV. The CDR3 nucleotides read TGTGCCAGCAGTTACTCGATTATTGAGGGCTCCTACGAGCAGTACGTC.

CDR3 in amino acids: CASSLAGGSYNEQFF. The DNA for the CDR3 is TGTGCCAGCAGCTTAGCGGGGGGCTCCTACAATGAGCAGTTCTTC. The rearrangement links TRBV11-2 to TRBJ2-1, with 7 bases identical to TRBD2. The ends lost 1 base at V and 0 bases at J; junction bases unmatched: 0. This CDR3 is 15 amino acids long. The germline gives CDR1 SGHAT, CDR2 FQNNGV.

The chain links TRBV9 to TRBJ2-1; maybe TRBD2 (5 bases). V was pared by 2 bases and J by 4 bases, with 7 bases between. Germline CDR1 reads SGDLS; CDR2 reads YYNGEE. This CDR3 is 13 amino acids long. The CDR3 is CASSVEGYNEQFF. The CDR3 DNA follows: TGTGCCAGCAGCGTCGAGGGATACAATGAGCAGTTCTTC.

The rearrangement joins TRBV15 to TRBJ2-6; no clear D. With 1 base removed from V and 1 base from J, the gap between germline ends came to 5 bases. Germline lookup yields CDR1 LNHNV and CDR2 YYDKDF (reference sequence). There are 15 residues in the CDR3. As DNA, the CDR3 is TGTGCCACCAGCAGAGCCTTATCTGGGGCCAACGTCCTGACTTTC. Encoded protein: CATSRALSGANVLTF.

This chain links TRBV28 with TRBJ2-7; D is undetermined. From germline, CDR1 is MDHEN and CDR2 SYDVKM. This CDR3 has 13 amino acids. V shed 5 bases and J shed 3 bases, with 11 bases lying between them. CDR3 bases: TGTGCCAGCAGTCCCCACCCCAGCTACGAGCAGTACGTC. Its protein product is CASSPHPSYEQYV.

The chain is built from TRBV24-1 and TRBJ2-1; TRBD1 matches at 11 bases. The ends lost 2 bases at V and 8 bases at J; junction bases unmatched: 7. The CDR3 runs to 16 residues. Germline V gene data show CDR1 as KGHDR and CDR2 as SFDVKD. CDR3: CATSDSGQGDLHEQFF. DNA of the CDR3: TGTGCCACCAGTGATTCGGGACAGGGGGACTTGCATGAGCAGTTCTTC.

In the case of this clone: The same CDR3 also results from other DNA sequences found in this sample. The CDR3 DNA is TGCGCCAGCAGCTTGGCCGGGACAGATACGCAGTATTTT. This codes for CASSLAGTDTQYF. The chain is built from TRBV5-1 and TRBJ2-3; D is ambiguous. This CDR3 region has 13 residues. CDR1 is SGHRS and CDR2 is YFSETQ in the germline V gene. Trimming took off 0 bases at V and 3 bases at J, with 5 bases between the two ends.

This clone was counted once. This chain joins TRBV28 and TRBJ1-5; D is unresolved. Germline lookup yields CDR1 MDHEN and CDR2 SYDVKM. The V end was cut by 3 bases, the J end by 6 bases, with 12 bases between. This CDR3 contains 14 residues. CDR3 bases: TGTGCCAGCAGTTTGGAGAGGGTGACTCAGCCCCAGCATTTT. Its protein product is CASSLERVTQPQHF.

The CDR3 sequence: CASGGGAYNEQFF. CDR3 coding DNA: TGCGCCAGCGGCGGGGGGGCCTACAATGAGCAGTTCTTC. The rearrangement uses TRBV5-1 and TRBJ2-1, with 9 bases matching TRBD2. J was trimmed by 2 bases and V by 7 bases; bases with no gene match: 1. Germline V lookup: CDR1 SGHRS, CDR2 YFSETQ. The CDR3 runs 13 residues.

This clone was seen a handful of times. CDR3 sequence (DNA): TGCGCCAGCAGCCAAGAAGCGGCCGGGAGCTCCTACAATGAGCAGTTCTTC. Translating it yields CASSQEAAGSSYNEQFF. This rearrangement joins TRBV4-3 to TRBJ2-1; tentatively, D is TRBD2 (6 bases). The CDR3 extends over 17 amino acids. The V and J ends lost 0 bases and 0 bases respectively, with 12 bases between them. In germline, CDR1 is LGHNA, CDR2 YSLEER.

This clone came up once. The chain carries TRBV18 and TRBJ1-1; TRBD1 is a possible D gene (6 bases). This CDR3 has 17 amino acids. V gave up 4 bases and J gave up 2 bases, with 20 bases separating them. In germline, CDR1 is KGHSH, CDR2 LQKENI. CDR3 sequence reads: CASSRAYSRDTNTEAFF. The CDR3 DNA sequence: TGTGCCAGCTCACGTGCTTACTCCCGGGACACCAACACTGAAGCTTTCTTT. The entire variable domain, with the rest obtained from reference TRBV18 and TRBJ1-1, is as follows: NAGVMQNPRHLVRRRGQEARLRCSPMKGHSHVYWYRQLPEEGLKFMVYLQKENIIDESGMPKERFSAEFPKEGPSILRIQQVVRGDSAAYFCASSRAYSRDTNTEAFFGQGTRLTVV.

Note on this clone: The junction differs from germline at one of its ends, possibly a read error. This rearrangement joins TRBV7-7 to TRBJ2-3; 11 positions agree with TRBD2. The germline CDR1 and CDR2 sequences are SSHAT and FNYEAQ (reference sequence). The CDR3 is 16 amino acids. CDR3 in amino acids: CASSLSLAGGTDTQYF. CDR3 coding DNA: TGTGCTAGCAGCTTATCACTAGCGGGGGGCACAGATACGCAGTATTTT.

The CDR3 sequence is CASSYRQFSNTEAFF. The CDR3 region has the DNA TGTGCCAGCAGCTACCGACAGTTCTCCAACACTGAAGCTTTCTTT. This sequence joins TRBV7-2 and TRBJ1-1, with D perhaps matching TRBD1 (5 bases). Germline loops: CDR1 SGHTA, CDR2 FQGNSA. The CDR3 is made up of 15 amino acids. The germline V and J ends were trimmed by 4 bases and 2 bases, with 14 bases remaining between them.

The genes are TRBV19 and TRBJ2-7, with TRBD1 matching 7 bases. Germline-derived CDR1 and CDR2 are LNHDA and SQIVND (reference sequence). The CDR3 is 15 amino acids. Trimming removed 5 bases from V and 1 base from J; junction bases left unmatched: 8. This CDR3 reads CASSRRQGLSYEQYF. In DNA, the CDR3 is TGTGCCAGTAGTCGGAGACAGGGCCTGTCCTACGAGCAGTACTTC.

This chain connects TRBV27 to TRBJ1-6; D is unresolved. The V end was cut by 6 bases, the J end by 8 bases, with 17 bases between. The CDR3 runs to 15 residues. The germline gives CDR1 MNHEY, CDR2 SMNVEV (reference sequence). CDR3 DNA: TGTGCCAGCAGAAAAAACCGGGCGGGTGATTCACCCCTCCACTTT. Protein sequence: CASRKNRAGDSPLHF.

The CDR3 sequence: CASISGDRPQHF. In nucleotides, the CDR3 is TGTGCCAGCATATCAGGGGATCGGCCCCAGCATTTT. The chain is built from TRBV5-8 and TRBJ1-5, with a tentative D call TRBD1 (6 bases). Per germline, CDR1 SGHTS and CDR2 YDEGEE. Trimming cost V 6 bases and J 9 bases, with 13 bases left between them. The CDR3 sequence is 12 residues long.

The chain couples TRBV5-4 to TRBJ1-1; D may be TRBD1 (5 bases). The germline CDR1 and CDR2 sequences are SGHNT and YYREEE (reference sequence). The V end was cut by 0 bases, the J end by 10 bases, with 10 bases between. The CDR3 totals 12 residues. CDR3 sequence reads: CASSLGTSPAFF. The CDR3 region has the DNA TGTGCCAGCAGCTTGGGGACATCTCCAGCTTTCTTT.

The chain couples TRBV25-1 to TRBJ1-6; TRBD1 matches at 7 bases. The CDR3 totals 17 residues. Germline V gives CDR1 MGHDK, CDR2 SYGVNS. V was clipped by 2 bases and J by 10 bases; unmatched bases: 14. CDR3 sequence: CASSEGTRGRFGSPLHF. CDR3 DNA sequence: TGTGCCAGCAGTGAAGGGACCAGGGGGAGGTTTGGATCACCCCTCCACTTT.